A single sample gave rise to the 9 T cell receptor beta chains below, sequenced in a study of human T cells and chemical hapten exposure. It was unfractionated whole blood from which total RNA was extracted. What the library attached to individual cDNA molecules were unique molecular identifiers. Via MiXCR, TCRdb re-called the reads, giving one row per CDR3 protein. The sample has 100,000 to 150,000 distinct CDR3 sequences, over 7.5% seen once; the top ten hold 1.4%. The sample comprised whole blood. These receptors all come from a human donor in good health. Some clones in this sample may be carry-over from other donors' samples.

There are many counts of this clonotype. This rearrangement joins TRBV6-5 to TRBJ1-2; TRBD1 matches 8 bases. V was pared by 6 bases and J by 4 bases, with 7 bases of the junction left unmatched. The CDR3 length is 14 residues. CDR1 and CDR2 (germline): MNHEY, SVGAGI. The CDR3 protein is CASRFPGGGYGYTF. The CDR3 DNA is TGTGCCAGCAGATTTCCAGGGGGCGGCTATGGCTACACCTTC.

This clonotype was observed at least ten times. The CDR3 DNA is TGCAGCGTTGTCCCAGGTAGCTCCTACGAGCAGTACTTC. Translation gives CSVVPGSSYEQYF. The chain joins TRBV29-1 to TRBJ2-7; D unresolved. Germline CDR1 reads SQVTM; CDR2 reads ANQGSEA. Trimming cost V 4 bases and J 0 bases, with 10 bases left between them. The CDR3 extends over 13 amino acids.

This clonotype was counted ten times or more. The rearrangement links TRBV29-1 to TRBJ2-2, with 9 bases matching TRBD1. The CDR3 has 14 amino acids. Unmatched junction bases numbered 9, after V lost 6 bases and J lost 7 bases. The V gene's germline CDR1 is SQVTM and CDR2 ANQGSEA. The CDR3 protein is CSVREGQGSGELFF. In DNA, the CDR3 is TGCAGCGTCCGAGAAGGACAGGGGAGCGGGGAGCTGTTTTTT.

V and J are TRBV15 and TRBJ1-1, with D tentatively TRBD1 (6 bases). CDR1 and CDR2 (germline): LNHNV, YYDKDF (reference sequence). Trimming shortened V by 0 bases and J by 6 bases, and 11 bases separated the two germline ends. The CDR3 has 14 amino acids. This CDR3 is CATSRDRGAAEAFF. The CDR3 bases are TGTGCCACCAGCAGAGATCGGGGGGCGGCTGAAGCTTTCTTT.

This clonotype was counted many times. The chain is built from TRBV6-4 and TRBJ2-3, with 9 positions matching TRBD2. V dropped 3 bases and J dropped 4; count of bases not matched to a gene: 5. The CDR3 has 15 amino acids. Germline loops: CDR1 MRHNA, CDR2 SNTAGT. The CDR3 here is CASSEDSGSSDTQYF. CDR3 DNA sequence: TGTGCCAGCAGTGAGGATAGCGGGAGCTCAGATACGCAGTATTTT.

This clonotype was observed a few times. V gene TRBV5-1 combines with J gene TRBJ2-5; D is possibly TRBD1 (5 bases). V was trimmed by 4 bases and J by 1 base, leaving 11 bases between them. Germline V gene data show CDR1 as SGHRS and CDR2 as YFSETQ. The CDR3 runs 14 residues. CDR3 sequence (DNA): TGCGCCAGCAGCGAACGCAGGGTCCAAGAGACCCAGTACTTC. Translating gives CASSERRVQETQYF.

J is TRBJ2-5 and V is TRBV15, with TRBD2 matching 9 bases. The germline CDR1 and CDR2 sequences are LNHNV and YYDKDF (reference sequence). Germline trimming cut 5 bases from V and 3 bases from J; bases unmatched to any gene: 10. The CDR3 spans 16 residues. The CDR3 DNA reads as TGTGCCACCAGCTTCCACTTTAGCGGGGGAAAAGAGACCCAGTACTTC. Amino acid sequence: CATSFHFSGGKETQYF.

This clonotype was seen a handful of times. The V and J genes are TRBV20-1 and TRBJ1-5; the D is unclear. CDR3 size: 15 residues. The V end was cut by 1 base, the J end by 4 bases, with 14 bases between. Per germline, CDR1 DFQATT and CDR2 SNEGSKA (reference sequence). CDR3 in amino acids: CSARVKEGSNQPQHF. The CDR3 nucleotides are TGCAGTGCTAGAGTTAAGGAGGGATCGAATCAGCCCCAGCATTTT.

This clonotype has just a few counts. The chain carries TRBV2 and TRBJ2-7; 9 positions match TRBD1. CDR3 size: 15 residues. Germline assignment: CDR1 SNHLY and CDR2 FYNNEI. J was trimmed by 0 bases and V by 3 bases; bases with no gene match: 3. This CDR3 reads CASSEGGQGSYEQYF. Here the CDR3 DNA reads TGTGCCAGCAGTGAGGGGGGACAGGGCTCCTACGAGCAGTACTTC.